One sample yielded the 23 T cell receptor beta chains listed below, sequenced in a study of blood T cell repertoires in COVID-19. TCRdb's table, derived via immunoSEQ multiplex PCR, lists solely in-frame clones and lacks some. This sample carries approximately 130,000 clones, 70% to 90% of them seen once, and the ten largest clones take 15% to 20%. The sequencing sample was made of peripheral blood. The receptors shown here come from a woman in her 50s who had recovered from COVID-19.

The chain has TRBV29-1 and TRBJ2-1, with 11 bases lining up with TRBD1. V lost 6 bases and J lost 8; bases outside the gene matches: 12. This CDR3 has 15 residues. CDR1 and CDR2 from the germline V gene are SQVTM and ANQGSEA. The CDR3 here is CSVRGLGQGVDEQFF. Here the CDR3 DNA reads TGCAGCGTGAGGGGCTTGGGACAGGGGGTGGATGAGCAGTTCTTC.

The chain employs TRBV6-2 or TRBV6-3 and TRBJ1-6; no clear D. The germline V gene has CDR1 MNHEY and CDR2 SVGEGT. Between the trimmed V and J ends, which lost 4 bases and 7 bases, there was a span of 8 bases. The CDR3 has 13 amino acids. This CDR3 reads CASSFYGNSPLHF. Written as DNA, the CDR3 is TGTGCCAGCAGTTTTTACGGGAATTCACCCCTCCACTTT.

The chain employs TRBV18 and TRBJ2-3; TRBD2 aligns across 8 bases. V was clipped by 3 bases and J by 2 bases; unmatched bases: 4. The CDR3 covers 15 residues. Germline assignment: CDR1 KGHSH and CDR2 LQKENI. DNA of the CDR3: TGTGCCAGCTCACCGCAGCGGGGGTCCACAGATACGCAGTATTTT. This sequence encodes CASSPQRGSTDTQYF. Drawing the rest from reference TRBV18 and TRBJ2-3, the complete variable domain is NAGVMQNPRHLVRRRGQEARLRCSPMKGHSHVYWYRQLPEEGLKFMVYLQKENIIDESGMPKERFSAEFPKEGPSILRIQQVVRGDSAAYFCASSPQRGSTDTQYFGPGTRLTVL.

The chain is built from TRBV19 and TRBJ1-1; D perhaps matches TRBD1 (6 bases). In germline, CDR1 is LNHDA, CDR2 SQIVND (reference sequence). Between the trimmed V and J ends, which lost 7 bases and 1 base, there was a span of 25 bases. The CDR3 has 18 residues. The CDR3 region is CASNPTFKHRETNTEAFF. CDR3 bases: TGTGCCAGTAACCCGACCTTTAAACACAGGGAAACGAACACTGAAGCTTTCTTT.

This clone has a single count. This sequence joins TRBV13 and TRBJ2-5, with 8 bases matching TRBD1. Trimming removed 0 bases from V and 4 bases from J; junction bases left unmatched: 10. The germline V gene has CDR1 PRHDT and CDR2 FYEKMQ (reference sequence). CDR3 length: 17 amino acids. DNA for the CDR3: TGTGCCAGCAGCTTAGGCCTAATTGGGACAGGCACAGAGACCCAGTACTTC. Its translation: CASSLGLIGTGTETQYF.

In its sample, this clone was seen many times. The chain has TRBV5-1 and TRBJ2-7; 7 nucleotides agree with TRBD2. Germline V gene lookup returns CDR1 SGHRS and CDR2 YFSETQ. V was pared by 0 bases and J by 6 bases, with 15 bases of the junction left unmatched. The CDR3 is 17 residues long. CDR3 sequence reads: CASSLVGAGLSSSEQYF. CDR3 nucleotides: TGCGCCAGCAGCTTGGTAGGAGCGGGACTGAGCTCGTCCGAGCAGTACTTC.

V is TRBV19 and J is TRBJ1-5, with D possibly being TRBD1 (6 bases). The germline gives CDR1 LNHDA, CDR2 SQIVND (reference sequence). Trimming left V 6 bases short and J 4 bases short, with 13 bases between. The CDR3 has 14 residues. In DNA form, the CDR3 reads TGTGCCAGTAGCCTGGGCAGGGGAAATCAGCCCCAGCATTTT. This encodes CASSLGRGNQPQHF.

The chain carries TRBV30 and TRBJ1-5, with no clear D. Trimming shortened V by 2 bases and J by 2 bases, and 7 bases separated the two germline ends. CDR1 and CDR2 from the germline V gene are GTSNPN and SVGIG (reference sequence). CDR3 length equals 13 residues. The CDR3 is CAWSQDGNQPQHF. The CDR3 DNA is TGTGCCTGGAGTCAGGATGGCAATCAGCCCCAGCATTTT.

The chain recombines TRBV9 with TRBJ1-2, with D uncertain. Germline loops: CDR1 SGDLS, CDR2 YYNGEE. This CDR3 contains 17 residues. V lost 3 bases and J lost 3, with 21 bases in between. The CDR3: CASSETPKRAIHYGYTF. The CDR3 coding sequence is TGTGCCAGCAGCGAGACCCCGAAGAGGGCCATTCACTATGGCTACACCTTC.

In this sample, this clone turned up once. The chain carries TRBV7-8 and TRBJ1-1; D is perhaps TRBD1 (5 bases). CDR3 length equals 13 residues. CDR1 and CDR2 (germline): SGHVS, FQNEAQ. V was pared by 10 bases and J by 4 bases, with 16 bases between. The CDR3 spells CATQIQGFTEAFF. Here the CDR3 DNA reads TGTGCCACTCAAATCCAGGGTTTCACTGAAGCTTTCTTT.

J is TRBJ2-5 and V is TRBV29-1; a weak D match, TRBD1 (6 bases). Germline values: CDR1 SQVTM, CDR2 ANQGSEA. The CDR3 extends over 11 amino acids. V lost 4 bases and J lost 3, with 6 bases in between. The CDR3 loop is CSVAGEETQYF. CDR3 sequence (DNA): TGCAGCGTTGCAGGGGAAGAGACCCAGTACTTC.

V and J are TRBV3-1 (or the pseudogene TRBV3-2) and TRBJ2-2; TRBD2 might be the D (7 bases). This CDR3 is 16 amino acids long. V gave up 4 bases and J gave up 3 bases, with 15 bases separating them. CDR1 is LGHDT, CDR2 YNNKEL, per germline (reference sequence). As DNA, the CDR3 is TGTGCCAGCAGCCCCCCGGGGGGCGGGGACACCGGGGAGCTGTTTTTT. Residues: CASSPPGGGDTGELFF.

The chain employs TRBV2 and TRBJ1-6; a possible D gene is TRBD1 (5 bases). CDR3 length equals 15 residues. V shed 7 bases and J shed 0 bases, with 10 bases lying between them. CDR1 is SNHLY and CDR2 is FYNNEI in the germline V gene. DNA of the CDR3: TGTGCCAGCACGGGGGGAGGCTCCTATAATTCACCCCTCCACTTT. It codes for CASTGGGSYNSPLHF.

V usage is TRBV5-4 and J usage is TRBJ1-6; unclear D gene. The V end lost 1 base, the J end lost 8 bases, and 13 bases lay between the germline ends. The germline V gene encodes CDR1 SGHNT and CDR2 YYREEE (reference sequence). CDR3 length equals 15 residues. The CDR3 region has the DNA TGTGCCAGCAGCTTGATAGGACGCGGGGATTCACCCCTCCACTTT. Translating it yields CASSLIGRGDSPLHF. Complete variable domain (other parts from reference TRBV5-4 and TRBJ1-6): ETGVTQSPTHLIKTRGQQVTLRCSSQSGHNTVSWYQQALGQGPQFIFQYYREEENGRGNFPPRFSGLQFPNYSSELNVNALELDDSALYLCASSLIGRGDSPLHFGNGTRLTVT.

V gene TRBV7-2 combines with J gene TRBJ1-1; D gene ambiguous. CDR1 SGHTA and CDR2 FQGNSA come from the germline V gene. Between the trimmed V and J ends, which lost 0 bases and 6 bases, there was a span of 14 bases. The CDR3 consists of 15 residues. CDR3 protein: CASSLAVGKRAEAFF. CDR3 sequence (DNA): TGTGCCAGCAGCTTAGCAGTCGGAAAGCGAGCTGAAGCTTTCTTT.

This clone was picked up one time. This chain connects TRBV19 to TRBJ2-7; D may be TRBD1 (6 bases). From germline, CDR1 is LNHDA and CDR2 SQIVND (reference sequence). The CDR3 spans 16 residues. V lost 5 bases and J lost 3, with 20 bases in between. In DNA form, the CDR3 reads TGTGCCAGTAGTGAAATCGATACAGGGATTCTCTACGAGCAGTACTTC. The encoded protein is CASSEIDTGILYEQYF.

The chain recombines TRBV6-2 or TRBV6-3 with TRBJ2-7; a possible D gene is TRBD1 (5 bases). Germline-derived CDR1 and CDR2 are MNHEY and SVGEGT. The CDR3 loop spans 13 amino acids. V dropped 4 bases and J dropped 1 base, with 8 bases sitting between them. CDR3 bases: TGTGCCAGCAGTTGGGGCGGTTCCTACGAGCAGTACTTC. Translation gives CASSWGGSYEQYF.

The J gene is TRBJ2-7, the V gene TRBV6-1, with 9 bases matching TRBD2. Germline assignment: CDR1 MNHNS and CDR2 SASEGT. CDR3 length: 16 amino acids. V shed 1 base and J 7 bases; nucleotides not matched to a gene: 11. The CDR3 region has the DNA TGTGCCAGCAGTGAAGGGGCGCGGGAGGGCCCTGAAGAGCAGTACTTC. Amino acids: CASSEGAREGPEEQYF.

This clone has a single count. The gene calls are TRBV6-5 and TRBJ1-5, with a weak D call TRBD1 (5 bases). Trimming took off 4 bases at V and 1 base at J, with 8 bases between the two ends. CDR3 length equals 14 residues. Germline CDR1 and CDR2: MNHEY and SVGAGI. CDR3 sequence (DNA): TGTGCCAGCAGTTTTCAGGGAAGCAATCAGCCCCAGCATTTT. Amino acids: CASSFQGSNQPQHF.

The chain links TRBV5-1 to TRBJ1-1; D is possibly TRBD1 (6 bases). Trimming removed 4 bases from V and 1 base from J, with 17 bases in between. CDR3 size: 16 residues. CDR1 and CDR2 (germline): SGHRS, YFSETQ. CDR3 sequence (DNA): TGCGCCAGCAGCGCGGATACAGGGTATCCGAACACTGAAGCTTTCTTT. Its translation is CASSADTGYPNTEAFF.

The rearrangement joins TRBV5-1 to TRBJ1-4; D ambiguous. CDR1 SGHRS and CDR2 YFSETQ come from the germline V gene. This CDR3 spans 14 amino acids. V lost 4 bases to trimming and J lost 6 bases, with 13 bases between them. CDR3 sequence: CASSQRGRDEKLFF. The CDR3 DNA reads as TGCGCCAGCAGCCAGAGAGGGCGGGATGAAAAACTGTTTTTT.

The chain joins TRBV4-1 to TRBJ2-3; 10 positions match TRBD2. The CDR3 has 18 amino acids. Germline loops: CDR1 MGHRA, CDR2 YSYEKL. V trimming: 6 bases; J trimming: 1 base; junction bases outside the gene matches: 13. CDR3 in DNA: TGCGCCAGCAGACACCTTAGCGGGGGGAACTTAGGCACAGATACGCAGTATTTT. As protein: CASRHLSGGNLGTDTQYF.

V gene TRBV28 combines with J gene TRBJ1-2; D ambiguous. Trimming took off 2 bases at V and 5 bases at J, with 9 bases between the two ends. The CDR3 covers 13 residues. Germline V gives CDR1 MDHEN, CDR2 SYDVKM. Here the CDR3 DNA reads TGTGCCAGCAGTTTAAGTGGGCTTTATGGCTACACCTTC. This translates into CASSLSGLYGYTF.